These 20 T cell receptor beta chains came from one sample sequenced in a study of blood T cells in healthy people across ages. Primed by a sample-barcoded 5' primer and a J-beta primer mix, a second PCR proceeded for 7 to 11 cycles. TCRdb called the 5' RACE reads again in MiXCR, with one record for every CDR3 protein. The repertoire holds some 880,000 distinct CDR3 sequences, with around 36% as singletons. The sequenced sample was blood. These receptor sequences come from a man younger than 35 in good health.

This clonotype occurred a few times. As DNA, the CDR3 is TGTGCCCTGGGGGGACAGATACCAGAGACCCAGTACTTC. Protein sequence: CALGGQIPETQYF. The chain joins TRBV2 to TRBJ2-5; tentative D call: TRBD1 (7 bases). The CDR3 is 13 residues long. Per the germline V gene, CDR1 is SNHLY and CDR2 is FYNNEI. V dropped 11 bases and J dropped 4 bases, with 17 bases sitting between them. Together with reference TRBV2 and TRBJ2-5, the CDR3 gives the full variable domain: EPEVTQTPSHQVTQMGQEVILRCVPISNHLYFYWYRQILGQKVEFLVSFYNNEISEKSEIFDDQFSVERPDGSNFTLKIRSTKLEDSAMYFCALGGQIPETQYFGPGTRLLVL.

This clonotype has a count of ten or more. The chain combines TRBV2 with TRBJ2-7; no clear D. Germline V gives CDR1 SNHLY, CDR2 FYNNEI. V lost 5 bases to trimming and J lost 4 bases, with 6 bases between them. The CDR3 loop spans 11 amino acids. For the CDR3, the DNA is TGTGCCAGCAGTCTCCAATACGAGCAGTACTTC. Translated, it gives CASSLQYEQYF.

This clonotype showed up just a few times. The rearrangement uses TRBV2 and TRBJ2-1; D is perhaps TRBD1 or TRBD2 (5 bases each). CDR1 and CDR2 (germline): SNHLY, FYNNEI. CDR3 length: 15 residues. Trimming removed 7 bases at V and 3 bases at J, with 16 bases between. This CDR3 is CASKPGTGDYNEQFF. CDR3 in DNA: TGTGCCAGCAAGCCAGGGACCGGCGACTACAATGAGCAGTTCTTC. Filled out from reference TRBV2 and TRBJ2-1, the complete variable domain reads EPEVTQTPSHQVTQMGQEVILRCVPISNHLYFYWYRQILGQKVEFLVSFYNNEISEKSEIFDDQFSVERPDGSNFTLKIRSTKLEDSAMYFCASKPGTGDYNEQFFGPGTRLTVL.

The V call is TRBV12-3 or TRBV12-4, the J call TRBJ1-2, with unresolved D. This CDR3 comprises 14 residues. V was shortened by 1 base and J by 0 bases, with 6 bases between the two germline ends. The chain's CDR3 is CASSLVPANYGYTF. The CDR3 DNA sequence: TGTGCCAGCAGTTTAGTTCCTGCTAACTATGGCTACACCTTC.

J is TRBJ2-1 and V is TRBV9; 10 bases are a match to TRBD2. The CDR3 length is 15 residues. The germline V gene encodes CDR1 SGDLS and CDR2 YYNGEE. V shed 4 bases, J shed 13 bases, and the junction held 14 bases outside the gene matches. CDR3: CASSPQSGGEETQFF. The CDR3 DNA reads TGTGCCAGCAGCCCTCAGAGCGGGGGGGAAGAGACCCAGTTCTTC.

This chain links TRBV6-2 or TRBV6-3 with TRBJ2-1; D is perhaps TRBD1 (6 bases). CDR1 and CDR2 (germline): MNHEY, SVGEGT. Between the trimmed V and J ends, which lost 7 bases and 4 bases, there was a span of 14 bases. This CDR3 contains 14 residues. This CDR3 reads CASNIVQGYNEQFF. The CDR3, as DNA: TGTGCCAGCAACATCGTCCAGGGGTACAATGAGCAGTTCTTC.

This clonotype has a single count. The rearrangement links TRBV11-1 to TRBJ2-7, with 8 bases identical to TRBD2. The junction had 9 bases not matched to a gene; V was cut back by 3 bases and J by 2 bases. The CDR3 covers 16 residues. Germline CDR1 and CDR2: SGHAT and FQDESV (reference sequence). CDR3: CASSFGGSGIPYEQYF. CDR3 DNA: TGTGCCAGCAGCTTTGGGGGTAGCGGGATCCCCTACGAGCAGTACTTC.

The J gene is TRBJ2-1, the V gene TRBV9; TRBD2 aligns across 7 bases. The ends lost 0 bases at V and 7 bases at J; junction bases unmatched: 10. Germline assignment: CDR1 SGDLS and CDR2 YYNGEE. CDR3 length: 16 amino acids. The CDR3 DNA reads TGTGCCAGCAGCGTAGGTCTGGGGACTATCGATAATGAGCAGTTCTTC. It yields the protein CASSVGLGTIDNEQFF.

V gene TRBV10-3 combines with J gene TRBJ2-1; 7 bases are a match to TRBD1. From germline, CDR1 is ENHRY and CDR2 SYGVKD. This CDR3 contains 19 residues. The V gene end was trimmed by 4 bases and the J gene end by 1 base; junction bases not matched to a gene: 16. Here the CDR3 reads CAISGGQAGTASSYNEQFF. In DNA form, the CDR3 reads TGTGCCATCAGTGGAGGTCAAGCCGGGACAGCATCTTCCTACAATGAGCAGTTCTTC.

To note about this clonotype: A read error is possible here, since a much larger clone lies one base away. The chain is built from TRBV7-3 and TRBJ2-1, with a weak D call TRBD2 (5 bases). The CDR3 is 13 amino acids. V shed 5 bases and J shed 6 bases, with 11 bases lying between them. In germline, CDR1 is SGHTA, CDR2 FQGTGA. CDR3 nucleotides: TGTGCCAGCAGCCCCTACGGGATCAATGAGCAGTTCTTC. It codes for CASSPYGINEQFF.

On this clonotype itself: The germline gene is not matched at one end of the junction; a read error may be the cause. The chain recombines TRBV2 with TRBJ2-1; D ambiguous. Germline V gives CDR1 SNHLY, CDR2 FYNNEI. This CDR3 is built from 16 residues. CDR3 in DNA: TGCGCCAGCATCACTGACCCACTTACGACCTACAATGAGCAGTTCTTC. This translates into CASITDPLTTYNEQFF.

The chain recombines TRBV30 with TRBJ1-2; no definite D call. Germline CDR1 and CDR2: GTSNPN and SVGIG (reference sequence). CDR3 length equals 13 residues. V lost 3 bases and J 8 bases, leaving 16 bases between the germline ends. Written as DNA, the CDR3 is TGTGCCTGGAGCGTAACCCCTCTTGGGGGCTACACCTTC. Its translation is CAWSVTPLGGYTF.

J is TRBJ1-2 and V is TRBV27; TRBD1 aligns across 8 bases. The V segment lost 6 bases and the J segment 8 bases; nucleotides outside the gene matches: 8. Germline CDR1 and CDR2: MNHEY and SMNVEV (reference sequence). CDR3 length: 13 residues. CDR3 DNA: TGTGCCAGCAGCTGGGGACAGGCATCGGGCTACACCTTC. Encoded protein: CASSWGQASGYTF.

This clonotype was observed a handful of times. This chain joins TRBV25-1 and TRBJ1-2; D remains unclear. Trimming stripped 3 bases from V and 2 bases from J, with 13 bases between. The CDR3 runs 15 residues. CDR1 is MGHDK and CDR2 is SYGVNS in the germline V gene. CDR3 amino acids: CASSDKRLPNYGYTF. For the CDR3, the DNA is TGTGCCAGCAGTGATAAAAGGTTACCGAACTATGGCTACACCTTC.

V and J are TRBV20-1 and TRBJ2-1, with 8 positions matching TRBD1. After removal of 6 bases from V and 5 bases from J, the junction contained 15 bases not matched to a gene. This CDR3 spans 16 amino acids. CDR1 DFQATT and CDR2 SNEGSKA come from the germline V gene (reference sequence). The CDR3 loop reads CSAQGQAAPENNEQFF. The DNA of the CDR3 is TGCAGTGCCCAGGGACAGGCGGCTCCTGAAAACAATGAGCAGTTCTTC.

This clonotype was picked up a small number of times. The V and J genes are TRBV20-1 and TRBJ2-3; 7 bases match TRBD1. V gave up 1 base and J gave up 3 bases; unmatched junction bases: 4. CDR1 and CDR2 (germline): DFQATT, SNEGSKA (reference sequence). The CDR3 is made up of 14 amino acids. CDR3 bases: TGCAGTGCTAGAGGTGACAGGGTGACAGATACGCAGTATTTT. The encoded protein is CSARGDRVTDTQYF.

The rearrangement uses TRBV6-5 and TRBJ2-1; 8 bases line up with TRBD2. Germline CDR1 is MNHEY and CDR2 is SVGAGI. The CDR3 runs 19 residues. V lost 2 bases and J lost 5; bases outside the gene matches: 17. CDR3 loop: CASSYGGSLRTSRNNEQFF. As DNA, the CDR3 is TGTGCCAGCAGTTACGGGGGCAGTCTCCGGACTAGCCGAAACAATGAGCAGTTCTTC.

Concerning this clonotype: One base away lies a much larger clone, so this may be a sequencing read error. The chain carries TRBV28 and TRBJ2-3; a weak D match, TRBD2 (6 bases). Germline V gene sequence: CDR1 MDHEN, CDR2 SYDVKM. V lost 0 bases to trimming and J lost 2 bases, with 12 bases between them. The CDR3 runs to 16 residues. This CDR3 reads CASSLCAGRNTDTQYF. The CDR3 nucleotides are TGTGCCAGCAGTTTATGTGCAGGGAGGAACACAGATACGCAGTATTTT.

The chain recombines TRBV4-3 with TRBJ1-2; possible D gene TRBD1, 5 bases. CDR1 is LGHNA and CDR2 is YSLEER in the germline V gene. The CDR3 length is 15 residues. The V and J ends lost 0 bases and 7 bases respectively, with 15 bases between them. This CDR3 reads CASSQDPGRGSGYTF. Written as DNA, the CDR3 is TGCGCCAGCAGCCAAGATCCAGGGCGAGGCAGTGGCTACACCTTC.

A word on this clonotype: This may be a read error, as it is one base from a much larger clone. The chain carries TRBV12-3 or TRBV12-4 and TRBJ2-3, with 7 bases lining up with TRBD2. The CDR3 extends over 14 amino acids. The CDR3 sequence is CAGSLGDYPNTQYF. CDR3 DNA: TGTGCCGGCAGTTTGGGGGACTATCCTAATACGCAGTATTTT.